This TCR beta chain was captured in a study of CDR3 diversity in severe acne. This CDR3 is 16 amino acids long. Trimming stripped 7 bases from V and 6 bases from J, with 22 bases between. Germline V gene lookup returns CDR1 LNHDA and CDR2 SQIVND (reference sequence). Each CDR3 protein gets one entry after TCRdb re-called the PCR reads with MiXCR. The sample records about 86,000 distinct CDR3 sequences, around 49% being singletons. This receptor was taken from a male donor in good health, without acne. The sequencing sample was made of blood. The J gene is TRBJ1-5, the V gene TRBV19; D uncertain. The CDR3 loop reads CASKGSGIEGSQPQHF. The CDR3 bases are TGTGCCAGTAAGGGCAGTGGGATCGAGGGTAGTCAGCCCCAGCATTTT.